This is a list of T cell receptor beta chains from one sample in a study of T cells in Graves' hyperthyroidism and ophthalmopathy. TCRdb ran MiXCR on the multiplex PCR reads and lists one entry per CDR3 protein. The table has hundreds of thousands of distinct CDR3 sequences, roughly 15% seen once; the top ten hold approximately 19%. Sequencing input: blood. All receptors derive from a woman in her sixties with Graves' ophthalmopathy. Both conserved end residues are part of each CDR3.

v_call: TRBV12-3/TRBV12-4
j_call: TRBJ2-7
cdr3_aa: CASSFEPTGSYEQYF

v_call: TRBV6-2/TRBV6-3
j_call: TRBJ2-5
cdr3_aa: CASSSPGLAGDPQETQYF

v_call: TRBV29-1
j_call: TRBJ1-5
cdr3_aa: CSVGDRGEQPQHF

v_call: TRBV2
j_call: TRBJ1-4
cdr3_aa: CASTEEGLGNEKLFF

v_call: TRBV6-1
j_call: TRBJ2-2
cdr3_aa: CASSTGQGSGELFF

v_call: TRBV20-1
j_call: TRBJ2-7
cdr3_aa: CSASGLAGHEQYF

v_call: TRBV20-1
j_call: TRBJ1-2
cdr3_aa: CSASSLGHTF

v_call: TRBV20-1
j_call: TRBJ2-1
cdr3_aa: CSGAGQSSYNEQFF

v_call: TRBV28
j_call: TRBJ2-1
cdr3_aa: CASSFPGTSGRGHEQFF

v_call: TRBV2
j_call: TRBJ2-1
cdr3_aa: CASSERGRNDEQFF

v_call: TRBV20-1
j_call: TRBJ1-5
cdr3_aa: CSADELGAYSNQPQHF

v_call: TRBV2
j_call: TRBJ1-2
cdr3_aa: CATEVEANYGYTF

v_call: TRBV18
j_call: TRBJ1-1
cdr3_aa: CASSPLQLNTEAFF

v_call: TRBV9
j_call: TRBJ2-7
cdr3_aa: CASSANPRGYEQYF

v_call: TRBV9
j_call: TRBJ2-7
cdr3_aa: CASSVGGKDYEQYF

v_call: TRBV28
j_call: TRBJ1-3
cdr3_aa: CASRGTDGNTIYF

v_call: TRBV5-1
j_call: TRBJ2-3
cdr3_aa: CASSPQVAGILDTQYF

v_call: TRBV6-1
j_call: TRBJ1-2
cdr3_aa: CASTSGGWRGYTF

v_call: TRBV5-1
j_call: TRBJ2-7
cdr3_aa: CASSLAVNEIYEQYF

v_call: TRBV11-2
j_call: TRBJ2-5
cdr3_aa: CASSLGPNQYF

v_call: TRBV12-3/TRBV12-4
j_call: TRBJ2-1
cdr3_aa: CASSRRTASTSGREGEQFF

v_call: TRBV29-1
j_call: TRBJ2-2
cdr3_aa: CSAFGGDTGELFF

v_call: TRBV6-1
j_call: TRBJ2-3
cdr3_aa: CASSSVVFASGSTDTQYF

v_call: TRBV20-1
j_call: TRBJ1-2
cdr3_aa: CSAPVGYTF

v_call: TRBV3-1
j_call: TRBJ2-1
cdr3_aa: CASSQNQESYNEQFF